The 23 T cell receptor beta chains listed next were all sequenced from one sample in a study of cytomegalovirus exposure and HLA in healthy donors. The primer mix had 60 Vbeta and 13 Jbeta primers. Only in-frame clones appear in the TCRdb table, and some are missing; sequencing was by immunoSEQ multiplex PCR. Here the sample spans roughly 100,000 clones, 76% being singletons. The specimen was PBMCs. These receptors all stem from a man aged 35 to 55 in good health and CMV-seronegative.

The rearrangement joins TRBV11-2 to TRBJ2-3; 11 nucleotides agree with TRBD1. The CDR3 is 16 amino acids. Germline V CDR1 and CDR2: SGHAT, FQNNGV. Germline trimming cut 4 bases from V and 7 bases from J; bases unmatched to any gene: 10. CDR3 nucleotide sequence: TGTGCCAGCAGCTCAGCCGGGACAGGGGGTCGAAATACGCAGTATTTT. It specifies CASSSAGTGGRNTQYF.

The chain uses TRBV25-1 and TRBJ1-6; 8 bases map to TRBD1. Trimming removed 3 bases from V and 7 bases from J; junction bases left unmatched: 8. Germline V gene data show CDR1 as MGHDK and CDR2 as SYGVNS. This CDR3 is built from 16 residues. The CDR3 DNA follows: TGTGCCAGCAGTGACATACAGGGGGAAGGGAATTCACCCCTCCACTTT. Amino acid sequence: CASSDIQGEGNSPLHF.

V is TRBV7-9 and J is TRBJ1-2; unclear D gene. Trimming pared 6 bases from V and 10 bases from J, leaving 21 bases between. The CDR3 sequence is 14 residues long. Germline CDR1 SEHNR, CDR2 FQNEAQ (reference sequence). CDR3 in DNA: TGTGCCAGCAGATCCGAGGGAGGGTCCTTCTCCTACACCTTC. Encoded protein: CASRSEGGSFSYTF.

This clone was seen more than once but under ten times. This chain links TRBV6-5 with TRBJ2-7; 7 bases line up with TRBD2. CDR3 length: 15 amino acids. V trimming: 5 bases; J trimming: 2 bases; junction bases outside the gene matches: 9. Germline V CDR1 and CDR2: MNHEY, SVGAGI. CDR3 in DNA: TGTGCCAGCAGTCTCAGAGCGGGGCCGGCCTACGAGCAGTACTTC. Translating gives CASSLRAGPAYEQYF.

This clone was seen more than once but under ten times. The genes are TRBV7-8 and TRBJ1-2; D not certain. Germline CDR1 SGHVS, CDR2 FQNEAQ. Trimming pared 5 bases from V and 8 bases from J, leaving 18 bases between. There are 14 residues in the CDR3. The DNA for the CDR3 is TGTGCCAGCAGCCCGTCCGTCCCTGCGGGGGGCTACACCTTC. This sequence encodes CASSPSVPAGGYTF.

V is TRBV11-2 and J is TRBJ1-1; 9 bases fit TRBD1. The CDR3 extends over 14 amino acids. Germline loops: CDR1 SGHAT, CDR2 FQNNGV. Trimming cost V 3 bases and J 5 bases; bases outside gene matches: 4. The CDR3 region is CASSFDRGGTEAFF. CDR3 nucleotide sequence: TGTGCCAGCAGCTTTGACAGGGGGGGTACTGAAGCTTTCTTT.

This chain connects TRBV19 to TRBJ2-2, with 9 bases aligning to TRBD2. CDR1 is LNHDA, CDR2 SQIVND, per germline (reference sequence). V dropped 11 bases and J dropped 3; count of bases not matched to a gene: 10. The CDR3 sequence is 15 residues long. The CDR3 reads CAVSLSGGYTGELFF. CDR3 sequence (DNA): TGTGCCGTGTCGCTTAGCGGGGGCTACACCGGGGAGCTGTTTTTT.

The chain combines TRBV5-1 with TRBJ1-2; 7 bases align to TRBD1. CDR1 and CDR2 (germline): SGHRS, YFSETQ. The CDR3 totals 14 residues. Germline trimming cut 4 bases from V and 2 bases from J; bases unmatched to any gene: 5. The CDR3: CASSSGDSNYGYTF. The CDR3 DNA reads TGCGCCAGCAGCAGTGGGGACAGCAACTATGGCTACACCTTC.

This clone occurred once. This chain links TRBV19 with TRBJ2-3; 7 bases are a match to TRBD1. Looked up from germline, CDR1 is LNHDA and CDR2 is SQIVND (reference sequence). Trimming took 4 bases from V and 0 from J; bases not matched to a gene: 4. The CDR3 covers 15 residues. The CDR3 nucleotides are TGTGCCAGTAGTACCGGACAGGTGAGCACAGATACGCAGTATTTT. Protein product: CASSTGQVSTDTQYF.

V and J are TRBV5-1 and TRBJ2-5; 8 bases line up with TRBD2. This CDR3 spans 13 amino acids. V was pared by 7 bases and J by 5 bases, with 7 bases of the junction left unmatched. Germline loops: CDR1 SGHRS, CDR2 YFSETQ. CDR3 sequence reads: CASRGGGSETQYF. As DNA, the CDR3 is TGCGCCAGCCGGGGCGGGGGGAGCGAGACCCAGTACTTC.

The genes are TRBV6-5 and TRBJ2-3, with TRBD2 as a possible D gene (6 bases). The CDR3 totals 14 residues. Trimming removed 2 bases at V and 3 bases at J, with 9 bases between. Germline-derived CDR1 and CDR2 are MNHEY and SVGAGI. The DNA for the CDR3 is TGTGCCAGCAGTTACGGAGGGCCGACAGATACGCAGTATTTT. It encodes CASSYGGPTDTQYF.

The gene calls are TRBV7-9 and TRBJ2-5, with a possible D match to TRBD2 (5 bases). Germline-derived CDR1 and CDR2 are SEHNR and FQNEAQ (reference sequence). The CDR3 runs 13 residues. Deletions cut 8 bases from V and 5 bases from J, with 15 bases between. The CDR3 protein is CASSGSVAETQYF. Written as DNA, the CDR3 is TGTGCCAGCTCGGGGTCGGTCGCTGAGACCCAGTACTTC.

This clone was seen only a few times. This sequence joins TRBV5-4 and TRBJ2-7; 11 bases line up with TRBD1. The V segment lost 4 bases and the J segment 5 bases; nucleotides outside the gene matches: 11. Germline V lookup: CDR1 SGHNT, CDR2 YYREEE (reference sequence). CDR3 length: 16 residues. The CDR3 spells CASSRGRDRGTDEQYV. As DNA, the CDR3 is TGTGCCAGCAGCAGGGGCCGGGACAGGGGGACCGACGAGCAGTACGTC.

The chain carries TRBV18 and TRBJ2-5; 10 bases align to TRBD2. This CDR3 is 14 amino acids long. CDR1 is KGHSH and CDR2 is LQKENI in the germline V gene. J gave up 4 bases and V 2 bases, and 1 base lay outside the gene matches. CDR3: CASSPSSGGETQYF. The CDR3 region has the DNA TGTGCCAGCTCACCATCTAGCGGGGGAGAGACCCAGTACTTC. Filled out from reference TRBV18 and TRBJ2-5, the complete variable domain reads NAGVMQNPRHLVRRRGQEARLRCSPMKGHSHVYWYRQLPEEGLKFMVYLQKENIIDESGMPKERFSAEFPKEGPSILRIQQVVRGDSAAYFCASSPSSGGETQYFGPGTRLLVL.

The chain recombines TRBV18 with TRBJ2-1; TRBD2 matches at 10 bases. The CDR3 length is 16 residues. The V gene's germline CDR1 is KGHSH and CDR2 LQKENI. V trimming: 4 bases; J trimming: 5 bases; junction bases outside the gene matches: 8. The CDR3 bases are TGTGCCAGCTCACGTACAATAGCGGGGGGAAACAATGAGCAGTTCTTC. Protein sequence: CASSRTIAGGNNEQFF.

This chain joins TRBV5-1 and TRBJ1-2; unclear D gene. The germline V and J ends were trimmed by 0 bases and 5 bases, with 5 bases remaining between them. CDR3 length equals 12 residues. CDR1 is SGHRS, CDR2 YFSETQ, per germline. The CDR3 spells CASSLDRYGYTF. DNA for the CDR3: TGCGCCAGCAGCTTGGACAGATATGGCTACACCTTC.

A few counts support this clone. The V gene is TRBV18, the J gene TRBJ2-2, with 7 nucleotides matching TRBD1. After removal of 3 bases from V and 3 bases from J, the junction contained 4 bases not matched to a gene. The CDR3 runs to 15 residues. Germline CDR1 reads KGHSH; CDR2 reads LQKENI. For the CDR3, the DNA is TGTGCCAGCTCACCGAAGGGACAGTACACCGGGGAGCTGTTTTTT. Translating gives CASSPKGQYTGELFF.

The chain has TRBV11-2 and TRBJ1-2; D not resolved. The CDR3 runs 17 residues. V was cut by 1 base and J by 2 bases, with 17 bases left in between. Germline assignment: CDR1 SGHAT and CDR2 FQNNGV. The CDR3 DNA reads as TGTGCCAGCAGCTTAGTCTTGGAGGACGGTTTAAACTATGGCTACACCTTC. This codes for CASSLVLEDGLNYGYTF. The entire variable domain, with the rest obtained from reference TRBV11-2 and TRBJ1-2, is as follows: EAGVAQSPRYKIIEKRQSVAFWCNPISGHATLYWYQQILGQGPKLLIQFQNNGVVDDSQLPKDRFSAERLKGVDSTLKIQPAKLEDSAVYLCASSLVLEDGLNYGYTFGSGTRLTVV.

The V call is TRBV7-9, the J call TRBJ2-7; 7 nucleotides agree with TRBD1. There are 14 residues in the CDR3. The V gene's germline CDR1 is SEHNR and CDR2 FQNEAQ (reference sequence). The V segment lost 3 bases and the J segment 0 bases; nucleotides outside the gene matches: 2. The DNA of the CDR3 is TGTGCCAGCAGCTTGGCAGGGGGCTCCTACGAGCAGTACTTC. Protein product: CASSLAGGSYEQYF.

The chain couples TRBV7-2 to TRBJ2-2, with 10 bases matching TRBD2. CDR1 SGHTA and CDR2 FQGNSA come from the germline V gene. The CDR3 consists of 17 residues. V shed 1 base and J 6 bases; nucleotides not matched to a gene: 8. DNA for the CDR3: TGTGCCAGCAGCTTAGTAGCTAGCGGGGGAATCGCCGGGGAGCTGTTTTTT. Its translation: CASSLVASGGIAGELFF.

The CDR3 loop reads CASSDPSRGNIQYF. CDR3 DNA sequence: TGCGCCAGCAGTGATCCCTCACGAGGGAACATTCAGTACTTC. The rearrangement links TRBV10-1 to TRBJ2-4; a possible D gene is TRBD2 (5 bases). This CDR3 has 14 residues. V lost 3 bases and J 7 bases, leaving 13 bases between the germline ends. The germline CDR1 and CDR2 sequences are WNHNN and SYGVQD (reference sequence).

This chain uses TRBV5-6 with TRBJ1-6; D unclear. The V end lost 0 bases, the J end lost 7 bases, and 11 bases lay between the germline ends. Germline CDR1 and CDR2: SGHDT and YYEEEE. The CDR3 totals 15 residues. The DNA of the CDR3 is TGTGCCAGCAGCTTGGTGTCCAACTGGAATTCACCCCTCCACTTT. Its translation: CASSLVSNWNSPLHF.

This clone was detected once. The chain is built from TRBV11-2 and TRBJ1-4, with D perhaps TRBD1 (5 bases). CDR1 is SGHAT and CDR2 is FQNNGV in the germline V gene. V was clipped by 6 bases and J by 0 bases, with 8 bases between them. CDR3 length: 14 amino acids. The CDR3: CASSLQATNEKLFF. The CDR3 nucleotides are TGTGCCAGCAGTTTACAGGCAACTAATGAAAAACTGTTTTTT.